The 14 T cell receptor beta chains given below trace back to one sample, sequenced in a study of blood T cell repertoires in COVID-19. Sequenced by immunoSEQ multiplex PCR; TCRdb stores in-frame clones only, minus some. The sample lists around 300,000 clones, over 80% seen once, with 3.7% in the top ten. Sequencing was carried out using peripheral blood. These TCRs come from a woman in her thirties or forties with acute or convalescent COVID-19.

The chain is built from TRBV4-1 and TRBJ1-1; the match to TRBD1 covers 8 bases. Trimming at V came to 4 bases and at J to 11 bases, leaving 12 bases not matched to a gene. The CDR3 spans 14 residues. The germline V gene encodes CDR1 MGHRA and CDR2 YSYEKL. The CDR3 DNA sequence: TGCGCCAGCAGCCGGGACAGGATCCCGAAGGAGGCTTTCTTT. Protein product: CASSRDRIPKEAFF.

This clone was counted a single time. The junction differs from germline at one of its ends, possibly a read error. This sequence joins TRBV6-1 and TRBJ2-1, with 13 bases that match TRBD2. CDR3 size: 15 residues. CDR1 MNHNS and CDR2 SASEGT come from the germline V gene. The CDR3 DNA reads as TGTGCCAGCATTGAACTAGCGGGGGGGCCATGGGAGCAGTTCTTC. Translation: CASIELAGGPWEQFF.

J is TRBJ2-3 and V is TRBV24-1; D may be TRBD1 (6 bases). CDR3 length: 15 amino acids. The germline gives CDR1 KGHDR, CDR2 SFDVKD. V shed 7 bases and J shed 2 bases, with 15 bases lying between them. The CDR3 loop is CATSQGIRDTDTQYF. The CDR3 nucleotides are TGTGCCACCAGCCAGGGGATACGAGACACAGATACGCAGTATTTT.

J is TRBJ1-2 and V is TRBV27, with TRBD1 matching 9 bases. Per the germline V gene, CDR1 is MNHEY and CDR2 is SMNVEV (reference sequence). Trimming took 6 bases from V and 3 from J; bases not matched to a gene: 8. This CDR3 comprises 15 residues. The CDR3 is CASSLTGGGHYGYTF. The CDR3 DNA follows: TGTGCCAGCAGCCTAACAGGGGGCGGACACTATGGCTACACCTTC.

The chain couples TRBV3-1 (or the pseudogene TRBV3-2) to TRBJ2-3, with TRBD2 matching over 7 bases. The trim removed 4 bases at V and 5 bases at J, leaving 9 bases unmatched. The CDR3 has 15 residues. The V gene's germline CDR1 is LGHDT and CDR2 YNNKEL (reference sequence). CDR3 in DNA: TGTGCCAGCAGCCTGGGCTCTGCGGGGGTAGATACGCAGTATTTT. Translated, it gives CASSLGSAGVDTQYF.

The V call is TRBV5-4, the J call TRBJ1-2; 7 bases match TRBD1. The V and J ends lost 0 bases and 3 bases, in that order; junction bases with no gene match: 5. CDR1 and CDR2 (germline): SGHNT, YYREEE (reference sequence). There are 15 residues in the CDR3. CDR3 amino acids: CASSLAYGTDYGYTF. The CDR3 nucleotides read TGTGCCAGCAGCTTGGCCTACGGGACAGACTATGGCTACACCTTC.

The gene calls are TRBV2 and TRBJ1-1, with D hard to call. Germline loops: CDR1 SNHLY, CDR2 FYNNEI. V was trimmed by 2 bases and J by 4 bases, leaving 11 bases between them. This CDR3 is built from 14 residues. The CDR3 DNA reads TGTGCCAGCAGTGAAAGCCGGGTAACCACTGAAGCTTTCTTT. Translated: CASSESRVTTEAFF.

This chain connects TRBV2 to TRBJ1-2, with 7 bases lining up with TRBD1. The CDR3 has 15 residues. V dropped 6 bases and J dropped 4; count of bases not matched to a gene: 11. The V gene's germline CDR1 is SNHLY and CDR2 FYNNEI. CDR3 region: CASRDRQGTLYGYTF. As DNA, the CDR3 is TGTGCCAGCAGAGACAGACAGGGAACCCTCTATGGCTACACCTTC. The variable domain in full, completed from reference TRBV2 and TRBJ1-2, reads EPEVTQTPSHQVTQMGQEVILRCVPISNHLYFYWYRQILGQKVEFLVSFYNNEISEKSEIFDDQFSVERPDGSNFTLKIRSTKLEDSAMYFCASRDRQGTLYGYTFGSGTRLTVV.

V gene TRBV5-1 combines with J gene TRBJ1-2; D perhaps matches TRBD1 (6 bases). The germline gives CDR1 SGHRS, CDR2 YFSETQ. V was trimmed by 4 bases and J by 3 bases, leaving 16 bases between them. The CDR3 sequence is 15 residues long. The CDR3 loop reads CASSPGSRGDYGYTF. CDR3 DNA sequence: TGCGCCAGCAGCCCAGGCTCCAGGGGAGACTATGGCTACACCTTC. The full variable domain, rest sourced from reference TRBV5-1 and TRBJ1-2, is KAGVTQTPRYLIKTRGQQVTLSCSPISGHRSVSWYQQTPGQGLQFLFEYFSETQRNKGNFPGRFSGRQFSNSRSEMNVSTLELGDSALYLCASSPGSRGDYGYTFGSGTRLTVV.

This sequence joins TRBV19 and TRBJ1-5; maybe TRBD1 (5 bases). The CDR3 loop spans 16 amino acids. Trimming cost V 8 bases and J 1 base, with 18 bases left between them. Germline V gene data show CDR1 as LNHDA and CDR2 as SQIVND (reference sequence). In DNA, the CDR3 is TGTGCCAGTCATCTTGGGGGGAGCATGAGCAATCAGCCCCAGCATTTT. It codes for CASHLGGSMSNQPQHF.

This chain connects TRBV27 to TRBJ1-4; D might be TRBD1 (5 bases). The CDR3 spans 14 residues. V was cut by 6 bases and J by 7 bases, with 15 bases left in between. Germline V gene lookup returns CDR1 MNHEY and CDR2 SMNVEV (reference sequence). Written as DNA, the CDR3 is TGTGCCAGCAGACCCCTCGGGGGAGGTGAAAAACTGTTTTTT. Translated, it gives CASRPLGGGEKLFF.

A note on this clone: This specimen includes other DNA sequences encoding the same CDR3. The chain recombines TRBV5-5 with TRBJ2-5, with D perhaps matching TRBD1 (5 bases). Trimming stripped 2 bases from V and 5 bases from J, with 10 bases between. This CDR3 region has 13 residues. Per the germline V gene, CDR1 is SGHKS and CDR2 is YYEKEE (reference sequence). The CDR3 bases are TGTGCCAGCAGCTTCCAGGGTTCGGAGACCCAGTACTTC. Translated, it gives CASSFQGSETQYF. Using reference TRBV5-5 and TRBJ2-5 for the parts outside the CDR3, the full variable domain is DAGVTQSPTHLIKTRGQQVTLRCSPISGHKSVSWYQQVLGQGPQFIFQYYEKEERGRGNFPDRFSARQFPNYSSELNVNALLLGDSALYLCASSFQGSETQYFGPGTRLLVL.

This clone was seen just once. The CDR3 nucleotides read TGTGCCAGCAGTTACGGGACAGGGGACACCTACAATGAGCAGTTCTTC. Its protein product is CASSYGTGDTYNEQFF. The chain has TRBV6-5 and TRBJ2-1; 10 bases fit TRBD1. From germline, CDR1 is MNHEY and CDR2 SVGAGI. V was clipped by 2 bases and J by 2 bases; unmatched bases: 3. This CDR3 comprises 16 residues.

The V call is TRBV5-4, the J call TRBJ1-1; D is ambiguous. Trimming left V 0 bases short and J 0 bases short, with 9 bases between. The CDR3 totals 15 residues. The V gene's germline CDR1 is SGHNT and CDR2 YYREEE (reference sequence). CDR3 sequence (DNA): TGTGCCAGCAGCTTGGATACAGTTATGAACACTGAAGCTTTCTTT. Translated, it gives CASSLDTVMNTEAFF.